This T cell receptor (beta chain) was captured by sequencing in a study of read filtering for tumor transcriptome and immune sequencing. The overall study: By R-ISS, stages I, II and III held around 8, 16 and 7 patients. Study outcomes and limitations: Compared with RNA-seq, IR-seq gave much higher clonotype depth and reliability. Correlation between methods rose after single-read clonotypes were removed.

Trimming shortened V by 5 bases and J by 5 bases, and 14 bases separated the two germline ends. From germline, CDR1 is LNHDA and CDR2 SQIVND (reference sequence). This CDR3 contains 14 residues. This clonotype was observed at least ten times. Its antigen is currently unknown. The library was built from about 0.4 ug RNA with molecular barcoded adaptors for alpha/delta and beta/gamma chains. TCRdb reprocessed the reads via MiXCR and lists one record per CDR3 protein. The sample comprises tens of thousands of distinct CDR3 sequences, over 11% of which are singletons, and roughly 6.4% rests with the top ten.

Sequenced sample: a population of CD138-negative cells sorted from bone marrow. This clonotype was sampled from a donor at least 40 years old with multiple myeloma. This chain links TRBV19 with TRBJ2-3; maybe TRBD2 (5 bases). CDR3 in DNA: TGTGCCAGTAGTCCTTCCCCCCGGGGAGATACGCAGTATTTT. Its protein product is CASSPSPRGDTQYF. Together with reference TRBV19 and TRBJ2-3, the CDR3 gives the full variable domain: DGGITQSPKYLFRKEGQNVTLSCEQNLNHDAMYWYRQDPGQGLRLIYYSQIVNDFQKGDIAEGYSVSREKKESFPLTVTSAQKNPTAFYLCASSPSPRGDTQYFGPGTRLTVL.